Following are 16 T cell receptor beta chains from one sample sequenced in a study of blood T cell repertoires in COVID-19. The assay was immunoSEQ multiplex PCR, and TCRdb's table has in-frame clones only and misses some. Among about 210,000 clones listed, under 95% were seen once. The sequencing sample was made of peripheral blood. The receptors stem from a young man with acute or convalescent COVID-19.

The CDR3 loop reads CASSSMDRARSGAQYF. Written as DNA, the CDR3 is TGTGCCAGCAGCTCAATGGACAGGGCCAGGTCCGGGGCCCAGTACTTC. V is TRBV7-3 and J is TRBJ2-5; 8 bases agree with TRBD1. This CDR3 spans 16 amino acids. Germline CDR1 is SGHTA and CDR2 is FQGTGA. V lost 4 bases, J lost 9 bases, and 16 bases stayed unmatched.

This clone was counted a single time. The J gene is TRBJ1-1, the V gene TRBV14, with D maybe TRBD1 (5 bases). The V gene's germline CDR1 is SGHDN and CDR2 FVKESK. V was clipped by 4 bases and J by 4 bases, with 19 bases between them. The CDR3 consists of 16 residues. The CDR3 nucleotides are TGTGCCAGCAGCCCGCTATTATACAGGAGAGCCACTGAAGCTTTCTTT. It yields the protein CASSPLLYRRATEAFF.

The CDR3 region has the DNA TGTGCCAGCAGCCCGAAGAGAGGCCATACTAATGAAAAACTGTTTTTT. This gives the protein CASSPKRGHTNEKLFF. The chain couples TRBV3-1 (or the pseudogene TRBV3-2) to TRBJ1-4; D remains unclear. Trimming pared 4 bases from V and 2 bases from J, leaving 14 bases between. Germline CDR1 LGHDT, CDR2 YNNKEL (reference sequence). The CDR3 consists of 16 residues.

This chain links TRBV10-2 with TRBJ2-7; 10 bases are a match to TRBD2. The CDR3 totals 12 residues. CDR1 and CDR2 from the germline V gene are WSHSY and SAAADI. V lost 5 bases, J lost 13 bases, and 8 bases stayed unmatched. The CDR3 DNA is TGCGCCAGCAGTTCGACTAGCGGGTATAAATACTTC. Translating gives CASSSTSGYKYF.

The V call is TRBV5-1, the J call TRBJ1-1; no definite D call. V was cut by 1 base and J by 1 base, with 5 bases left in between. Germline V CDR1 and CDR2: SGHRS, YFSETQ. The CDR3 extends over 13 amino acids. CDR3: CASSLNRNTEAFF. CDR3 coding DNA: TGCGCCAGCAGCTTGAACAGGAACACTGAAGCTTTCTTT. Combining the CDR3 with reference TRBV5-1 and TRBJ1-1 gives the whole variable domain KAGVTQTPRYLIKTRGQQVTLSCSPISGHRSVSWYQQTPGQGLQFLFEYFSETQRNKGNFPGRFSGRQFSNSRSEMNVSTLELGDSALYLCASSLNRNTEAFFGQGTRLTVV.

This CDR3 is CASSFRQPYEQYF. The CDR3 region has the DNA TGTGCCAGCAGCTTCAGGCAGCCCTACGAGCAGTACTTC. This chain uses TRBV7-3 with TRBJ2-7; D is unresolved. The germline V gene has CDR1 SGHTA and CDR2 FQGTGA. This CDR3 has 13 amino acids. Trimming took 3 bases from V and 2 from J, leaving 8 bases between them. Combining the CDR3 with reference TRBV7-3 and TRBJ2-7 gives the whole variable domain GAGVSQTPSNKVTEKGKYVELRCDPISGHTALYWYRQSLGQGPEFLIYFQGTGAADDSGLPNDRFFAVRPEGSVSTLKIQRTERGDSAVYLCASSFRQPYEQYFGPGTRLTVT.

This clone was counted once. The chain employs TRBV7-2 and TRBJ2-5, with 12 bases fitting TRBD2. After removal of 5 bases from V and 3 bases from J, the junction contained 4 bases not matched to a gene. The germline CDR1 and CDR2 sequences are SGHTA and FQGNSA. CDR3 size: 15 residues. This chain's CDR3 is CASSPRTSGEETQYF. The CDR3 DNA reads TGTGCCAGCAGCCCCAGGACTAGCGGGGAAGAGACCCAGTACTTC. Looking up the rest from reference TRBV7-2 and TRBJ2-5 gives the full variable domain: GAGVSQSPSNKVTEKGKDVELRCDPISGHTALYWYRQSLGQGLEFLIYFQGNSAPDKSGLPSDRFSAERTGGSVSTLTIQRTQQEDSAVYLCASSPRTSGEETQYFGPGTRLLVL.

V gene TRBV28 combines with J gene TRBJ1-3; D gene unclear. Trimming stripped 4 bases from V and 2 bases from J, with 9 bases between. This CDR3 has 14 residues. The germline gives CDR1 MDHEN, CDR2 SYDVKM. CDR3 protein: CASSSSGAGNTIYF. The CDR3 nucleotides are TGTGCCAGCAGTTCATCCGGTGCTGGAAACACCATATATTTT.

V and J are TRBV7-9 and TRBJ1-1, with 8 bases lining up with TRBD1. This CDR3 is built from 14 residues. From germline, CDR1 is SEHNR and CDR2 FQNEAQ (reference sequence). The ends lost 4 bases at V and 3 bases at J; junction bases unmatched: 4. CDR3: CASSYRGAHTEAFF. As DNA, the CDR3 is TGTGCCAGCAGCTACAGGGGGGCCCACACTGAAGCTTTCTTT.

This chain connects TRBV5-1 to TRBJ2-5; D uncertain. The CDR3 is 14 amino acids. Germline values: CDR1 SGHRS, CDR2 YFSETQ. V was cut by 0 bases and J by 0 bases, with 6 bases left in between. The CDR3 sequence: CASSLASYQETQYF. The CDR3 DNA reads as TGCGCCAGCAGCTTGGCCTCGTACCAAGAGACCCAGTACTTC.

The rearrangement joins TRBV28 to TRBJ1-1; TRBD1 aligns across 8 bases. The germline gives CDR1 MDHEN, CDR2 SYDVKM. This CDR3 has 15 amino acids. Trimming cost V 3 bases and J 0 bases; bases outside gene matches: 3. The CDR3, as DNA: TGTGCCAGCAGTTTCAGGGGGCGGTTGAACACTGAAGCTTTCTTT. Translation: CASSFRGRLNTEAFF.

The rearrangement links TRBV12-3 or TRBV12-4 to TRBJ1-1; D is uncertain. V gave up 5 bases and J gave up 0 bases, with 7 bases separating them. This CDR3 is built from 13 residues. The CDR3 sequence is CASSTLLNTEAFF. The CDR3 coding sequence is TGTGCCAGCAGTACTTTACTGAACACTGAAGCTTTCTTT.

This clone has just a few counts. V gene TRBV2 combines with J gene TRBJ2-5; 7 bases align to TRBD1. CDR1 is SNHLY and CDR2 is FYNNEI in the germline V gene. There are 15 residues in the CDR3. V dropped 4 bases and J dropped 5; count of bases not matched to a gene: 10. The CDR3: CASSVSGQQPETQYF. Written as DNA, the CDR3 is TGTGCCAGCAGTGTTTCGGGACAGCAGCCCGAGACCCAGTACTTC.

This clone was detected only a few times. This chain joins TRBV5-1 and TRBJ2-2; D is uncertain. The CDR3 runs to 16 residues. V was trimmed by 0 bases and J by 0 bases, leaving 9 bases between them. In germline, CDR1 is SGHRS, CDR2 YFSETQ. CDR3 DNA: TGCGCCAGCAGCTTGGTGCCGGGTTCGAACACCGGGGAGCTGTTTTTT. Protein sequence: CASSLVPGSNTGELFF.

The chain combines TRBV7-6 with TRBJ2-3, with 11 positions matching TRBD1. This CDR3 is built from 15 residues. Germline values: CDR1 SGHVS, CDR2 FNYEAQ. J lost 4 bases, V lost 5 bases, and 5 bases had no gene match. CDR3 residues: CASSPGQGGPDTQYF. CDR3 DNA sequence: TGTGCCAGCAGCCCGGGACAGGGGGGCCCAGATACGCAGTATTTT. Together with reference TRBV7-6 and TRBJ2-3, the CDR3 gives the full variable domain: GAGVSQSPRYKVTKRGQDVALRCDPISGHVSLYWYRQALGQGPEFLTYFNYEAQQDKSGLPNDRFSAERPEGSISTLTIQRTEQRDSAMYRCASSPGQGGPDTQYFGPGTRLTVL.

The rearrangement joins TRBV30 to TRBJ1-4, with 7 bases aligning to TRBD1. Germline V gene lookup returns CDR1 GTSNPN and CDR2 SVGIG (reference sequence). Trimming at V came to 5 bases and at J to 8 bases, leaving 8 bases not matched to a gene. The CDR3 is 13 residues long. Written as DNA, the CDR3 is TGTGCCTGGCAGACAGGGATTAGGGAAAAACTGTTTTTT. This sequence encodes CAWQTGIREKLFF.